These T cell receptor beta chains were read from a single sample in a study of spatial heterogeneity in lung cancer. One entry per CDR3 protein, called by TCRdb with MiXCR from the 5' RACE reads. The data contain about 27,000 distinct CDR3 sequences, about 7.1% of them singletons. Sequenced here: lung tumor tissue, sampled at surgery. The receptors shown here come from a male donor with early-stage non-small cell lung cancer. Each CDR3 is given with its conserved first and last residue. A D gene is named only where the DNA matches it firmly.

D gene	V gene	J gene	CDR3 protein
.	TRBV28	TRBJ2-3	CASGYITDLDTQYF
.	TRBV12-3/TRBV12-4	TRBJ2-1	CASTTSSAFNNEQFF
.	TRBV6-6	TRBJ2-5	CASSWQAGETQYF
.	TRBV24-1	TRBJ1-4	CATSEPNNEKLFF
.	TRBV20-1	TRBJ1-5	CSTGRYHQPQHF
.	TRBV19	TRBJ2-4	CASSMQSGNIQYF
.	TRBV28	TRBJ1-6	CASSIPTVSYNSPLHF
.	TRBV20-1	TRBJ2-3	CSARGGTFPTDTQYF
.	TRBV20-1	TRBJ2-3	CSAISSSGAASTQYF
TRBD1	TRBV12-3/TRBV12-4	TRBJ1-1	CASSRGTGLYLPEAFF
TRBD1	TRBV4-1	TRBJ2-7	CASSQEGGRASYEQYF
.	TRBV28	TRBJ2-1	CASSFREQFF
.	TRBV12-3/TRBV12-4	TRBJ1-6	CASSQGWGSPLHF
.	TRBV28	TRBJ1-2	CASSPRHHRGPDYGYTF
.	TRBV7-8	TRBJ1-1	CASSLERRTEAFF
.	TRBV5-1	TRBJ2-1	CASSSFPGSSYNEQFF
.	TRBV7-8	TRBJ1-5	CASSLNPYQPQHF
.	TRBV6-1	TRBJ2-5	CASSGATIQETQYF
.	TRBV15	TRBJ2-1	CATSRDGREYNEQFF
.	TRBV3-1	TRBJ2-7	CASSQGPYEQYF
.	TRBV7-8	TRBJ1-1	CASSLRVTLLNTEAFF
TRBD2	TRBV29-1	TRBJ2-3	CSVEKEAGGPTSTDTQYF
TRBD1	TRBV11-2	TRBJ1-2	CASSSRTGGTYGYTF
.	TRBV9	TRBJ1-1	CASSVAPRGGDTEAFF
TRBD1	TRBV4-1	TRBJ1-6	CASSSPSGTGYNSPLHF
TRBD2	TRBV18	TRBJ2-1	CASSPPGLAGTYNEQFF
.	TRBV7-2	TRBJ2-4	CASSLYWSLAKNIQYF
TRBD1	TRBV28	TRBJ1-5	CASSRGDRGGQPQHF
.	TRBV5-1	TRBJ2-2	CASSLFTGELFF
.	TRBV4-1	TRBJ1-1	CASSQDFRVNTEAFF
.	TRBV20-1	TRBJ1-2	CSAYWDFDGYTF
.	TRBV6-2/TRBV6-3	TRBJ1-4	CASSIVLALNEKLFF
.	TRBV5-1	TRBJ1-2	CASSLAGRYGYTF
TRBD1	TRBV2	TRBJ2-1	CASNGQGARNEQFF
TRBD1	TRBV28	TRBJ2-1	CASRPPWTGGEQFF
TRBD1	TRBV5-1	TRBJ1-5	CASSPDGTGYQPQHF
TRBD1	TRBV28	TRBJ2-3	CASTEPDRGFFTDTQYF
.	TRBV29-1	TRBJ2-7	CSVGGTGRTYEQYF
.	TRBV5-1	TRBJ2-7	CASSLDGDYEQYF
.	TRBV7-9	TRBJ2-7	CASSDTYEQYF
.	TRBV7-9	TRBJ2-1	CASSREYDSSYNEQFF
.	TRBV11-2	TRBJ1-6	CASSGVYDSPLHF
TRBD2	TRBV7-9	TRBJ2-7	CASSSPGGYEQYF
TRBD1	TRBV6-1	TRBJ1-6	CASSAEQGVGSPLHF
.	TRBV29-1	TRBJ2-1	CSVGTTNNEQFF
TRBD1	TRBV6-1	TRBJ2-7	CASEIGQVYEQYF
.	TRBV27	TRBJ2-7	CASRPQGNNEQYF
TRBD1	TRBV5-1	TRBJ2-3	CASSLMGQVTDTQYF
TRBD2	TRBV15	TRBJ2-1	CATSRPSGGPLGGQFF
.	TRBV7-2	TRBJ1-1	CASSLRGAAFVTEAFF
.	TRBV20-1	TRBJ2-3	CSSRQGTDTQYF
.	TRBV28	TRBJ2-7	CASSDTATYEQYF
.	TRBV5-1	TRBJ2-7	CASSLLGTPEGEQYF
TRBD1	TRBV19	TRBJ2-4	CASSMNRGLAKNIQYF
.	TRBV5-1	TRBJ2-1	CASSLRETSYNEQFF
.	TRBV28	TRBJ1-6	CASSLSEDSPLHF
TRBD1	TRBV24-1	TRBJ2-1	CATSRGGQGKSEQFF
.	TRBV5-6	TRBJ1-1	CASSTRYSLNTEAFF